Presented here are 13 T cell receptor beta chains from one specimen sequenced in a study of neurological immune-mediated disorders. This sample's time point: longitudinal time-point 1 (baseline). TCRdb itself ran the 5' RACE reads through MiXCR, one entry per CDR3 protein. The repertoire holds some 68,000 distinct CDR3 sequences, with roughly 13% as singletons. The sequenced sample was PBMCs. These receptors came from a female donor with HTLV-1-associated myelopathy (HAM/TSP).

This clonotype was observed at least ten times. J is TRBJ1-1 and V is TRBV6-5; no clear D. Trimming removed 2 bases from V and 4 bases from J, with 14 bases in between. This CDR3 is built from 15 residues. The germline gives CDR1 MNHEY, CDR2 SVGAGI. CDR3 residues: CASSYGGSSFTEAFF. DNA for the CDR3: TGTGCCAGCAGTTACGGTGGCAGTTCCTTCACTGAAGCTTTCTTT.

In this sample, this clonotype turned up many times. V and J are TRBV20-1 and TRBJ2-5, with 8 positions matching TRBD1. V dropped 2 bases and J dropped 5; count of bases not matched to a gene: 10. This CDR3 is built from 15 residues. The germline gives CDR1 DFQATT, CDR2 SNEGSKA (reference sequence). CDR3 DNA: TGCAGTGCTAGACCAGGACAGGGAGGCGGGGAGACCCAGTACTTC. It encodes CSARPGQGGGETQYF.

This clonotype was found many times. The rearrangement joins TRBV6-2 or TRBV6-3 to TRBJ2-1; 7 bases are shared with TRBD2. Germline V gene lookup returns CDR1 MNHEY and CDR2 SVGEGT. The CDR3 totals 15 residues. V lost 7 bases to trimming and J lost 4 bases; unmatched junction nucleotides: 10. This CDR3 is CASNQKRGLYNEQFF. The CDR3 bases are TGTGCCAGCAATCAAAAGCGGGGACTGTACAATGAGCAGTTCTTC.

This clonotype was detected a few times. The gene calls are TRBV20-1 and TRBJ2-3; 11 bases are a match to TRBD2. The ends lost 5 bases at V and 0 bases at J; junction bases unmatched: 10. There are 17 residues in the CDR3. Germline V gene data show CDR1 as DFQATT and CDR2 as SNEGSKA (reference sequence). The CDR3 spells CSARTVAGGLSTDTQYF. The CDR3 DNA sequence: TGCAGTGCTCGAACGGTAGCGGGGGGGCTGAGCACAGATACGCAGTATTTT.

This clonotype was seen repeatedly, ten times or more. V and J are TRBV2 and TRBJ1-5; D perhaps matches TRBD1 (6 bases). Germline CDR1 reads SNHLY; CDR2 reads FYNNEI. V was shortened by 3 bases and J by 3 bases, with 12 bases between the two germline ends. This CDR3 spans 15 amino acids. In DNA form, the CDR3 reads TGTGCCAGCAGTGACCCGGGGGCGAACAATCAGCCCCAGCATTTT. Its protein is CASSDPGANNQPQHF.

This clonotype was recorded at least ten times. V and J are TRBV20-1 and TRBJ2-7; no clear D. This CDR3 has 13 amino acids. Trimming took 6 bases from V and 0 from J, leaving 12 bases between them. The germline V gene has CDR1 DFQATT and CDR2 SNEGSKA (reference sequence). The CDR3 reads CSAYHPDSYEQYF. CDR3 DNA sequence: TGCAGTGCCTACCACCCAGACTCCTACGAGCAGTACTTC.

This clonotype was detected ten times or more. The V call is TRBV27, the J call TRBJ1-1; weak D call: TRBD1 (5 bases). Between the trimmed V and J ends, which lost 5 bases and 11 bases, there was a span of 18 bases. The CDR3 is 13 residues long. CDR1 is MNHEY and CDR2 is SMNVEV in the germline V gene (reference sequence). The DNA of the CDR3 is TGTGCCAGCAGTCCCTGGGACCGGGGATGGGCTTTCTTT. It codes for CASSPWDRGWAFF.

The sample holds many counts of this clonotype. V gene TRBV4-1 combines with J gene TRBJ1-6; D gene ambiguous. Trimming shortened V by 0 bases and J by 8 bases, and 14 bases separated the two germline ends. The germline V gene has CDR1 MGHRA and CDR2 YSYEKL. This CDR3 spans 16 amino acids. This chain's CDR3 is CASSQDHARTDSPLHF. The CDR3 coding sequence is TGCGCCAGCAGCCAAGATCACGCCCGCACGGATTCACCCCTCCACTTT.

This clonotype was picked up many times. The genes are TRBV4-1 and TRBJ2-3; TRBD1 matches 11 bases. Germline loops: CDR1 MGHRA, CDR2 YSYEKL. Trimming took 4 bases from V and 5 from J; bases not matched to a gene: 11. The CDR3 is 17 residues long. The DNA for the CDR3 is TGCGCCAGCAGCCGACCGACGGGACAGGGGGTAAGAGATACGCAGTATTTT. This translates into CASSRPTGQGVRDTQYF.

This clonotype appeared many times. The chain combines TRBV20-1 with TRBJ1-1; D remains unclear. This CDR3 has 15 amino acids. Per germline, CDR1 DFQATT and CDR2 SNEGSKA (reference sequence). Trimming removed 6 bases at V and 0 bases at J, with 17 bases between. The CDR3 bases are TGCAGTGCCAACATCTTGAGGGCGATGAACACTGAAGCTTTCTTT. Translated, it gives CSANILRAMNTEAFF.

Ten or more counts support this clonotype. The V and J genes are TRBV29-1 and TRBJ2-7, with D possibly matching TRBD2 (5 bases). V was pared by 4 bases and J by 2 bases, with 15 bases between. This CDR3 region has 14 residues. Germline V gene lookup returns CDR1 SQVTM and CDR2 ANQGSEA. The CDR3 bases are TGCAGCGTTGTTGGTGCGGACTCCACCTACGAGCAGTACTTC. This sequence encodes CSVVGADSTYEQYF.

This clonotype was observed many times. The CDR3 sequence is CASSPTNGGDEKLFF. CDR3 in DNA: TGTGCCAGCAGTCCCACCAATGGGGGGGATGAAAAACTGTTTTTT. The V gene is TRBV28, the J gene TRBJ1-4; D perhaps matches TRBD1 (5 bases). Deletions cut 5 bases from V and 6 bases from J, with 16 bases between. Germline V CDR1 and CDR2: MDHEN, SYDVKM. The CDR3 is 15 residues long.

This clonotype showed up many times. The chain links TRBV6-2 or TRBV6-3 to TRBJ2-1; 9 nucleotides align to TRBD1. The V segment lost 4 bases and the J segment 8 bases; nucleotides outside the gene matches: 6. This CDR3 region has 14 residues. Germline CDR1 MNHEY, CDR2 SVGEGT. The CDR3 region is CASSSADRGDEQFF. CDR3 DNA sequence: TGTGCCAGCAGTTCCGCGGACAGGGGTGATGAGCAGTTCTTC.